The rows below give T cell receptor beta chains drawn from one sample of a study of OX40 agonist ivuxolimab in advanced cancers. Libraries were prepared by immunoSEQ multiplex PCR; TCRdb keeps only in-frame clonotypes and omits some of them. The repertoire includes about 73,000 clones, approximately 86% of them detected once, and approximately 0.72% sits in the top ten. Material: CD4+ or CD8+ T cells sorted from blood, obtained in a trial of the OX40 agonist ivuxolimab. All receptors come from an adult with an advanced solid tumor such as melanoma, head and neck, liver or kidney cancer. The CDR3 runs from the conserved cysteine through the conserved F or W. D genes are given only for firm matches. Clone sizes are given selectively: once, few, many, or a class where the clone is expanded.

v_gene	j_gene	d_gene	abundance	CDR3nt	CDR3aa
TRBV2	TRBJ2-3	TRBD2	NA	TGTGCCAGCAGTGAATTAGCGGGAGTTTCAGATACGCAGTATTTT	CASSELAGVSDTQYF
TRBV7-2	TRBJ2-7	NA	NA	TGTGCCAGCAGCGTAAGCAGCAAGCAGTACTTC	CASSVSSKQYF
TRBV7-2	TRBJ1-3	NA	once	TGTGCCAGCAGCTTACGCGTTCCCTCTGGAAACACCATATATTTT	CASSLRVPSGNTIYF
TRBV15	TRBJ2-5	TRBD1	once	TGTGCCACCAGCAGAGAGGGTCCAGGGGGCGGCCAGACCCAGTACTTC	CATSREGPGGGQTQYF
TRBV19	TRBJ1-1	NA	NA	TGTGCCAGTAGTAATTGGCTGGGGAACACTGAAGCTTTCTTT	CASSNWLGNTEAFF
TRBV7-7	TRBJ2-7	TRBD2	few	TGTGCTAGCAGCCGTGGACTAGCGAGTGAGCAGTACTTC	CASSRGLASEQYF
TRBV4-1	TRBJ1-5	TRBD1	NA	TGCGCCAGCAGCCAAGGGGACAGGAGCAATCAGCCCCAGCATTTT	CASSQGDRSNQPQHF
TRBV25-1	TRBJ2-3	TRBD2	once	TGTGCCAGCAGTGGCCGCGCGGGGGGATACACAGATACGCAGTATTTT	CASSGRAGGYTDTQYF
TRBV14	TRBJ2-1	NA	NA	TGTGCCAGCAGCCATCTGGACGTTTCAAATGAGCAGTTCTTC	CASSHLDVSNEQFF
TRBV7-8	TRBJ1-5	TRBD1	once	TGTGCCAGCAGCTCGGGACAGTTCAATCAGCCCCAGCATTTT	CASSSGQFNQPQHF
TRBV5-1	TRBJ2-5	TRBD1	once	TGCGCCAGCAGCTTGGTGCCGCCCCGGACAGGGGGTGTGGAGACCCAGTACTTC	CASSLVPPRTGGVETQYF
TRBV7-9	TRBJ2-5	NA	NA	TGTGCCAGCAGCTTAGTAGGACTAAGCCAAGAGACCCAGTACTTC	CASSLVGLSQETQYF
TRBV6-1	TRBJ2-7	NA	NA	TGTGCCACCACCGAGAGACAGACCTACGAGCAGTACTTC	CATTERQTYEQYF
TRBV7-9	TRBJ2-7	NA	NA	TGTGCCAGCAGCTCTAGGGGCACCACCTACGAGCAGTACTTC	CASSSRGTTYEQYF
TRBV6-5	TRBJ2-7	TRBD2	NA	TGTGCCAGCAACCAAGCGGGAGGGGCCTACGAGCAGTACTTC	CASNQAGGAYEQYF
TRBV5-1	TRBJ2-1	NA	NA	TGCGCCAGCAGCTTGTTTAGCGCGGGAAACAATGAGCAGTTCTTC	CASSLFSAGNNEQFF
TRBV2	TRBJ2-3	NA	NA	TGTGCCAGCAGTGAAGAAGAGGGGACTACGCAGTATTTT	CASSEEEGTTQYF
TRBV27	TRBJ2-5	NA	NA	TGTGCCAGCAGTATGAAGGTTGGAGAGACCCAGTACTTC	CASSMKVGETQYF
TRBV28	TRBJ2-7	TRBD1	NA	TGTGCCAGCAGTTTCCCCGGACAGGCATCCGAGCAGTACTTC	CASSFPGQASEQYF
TRBV6-1	TRBJ1-1	NA	NA	TGTGCCAGCACCTCGGGACCCTCTAACACTGAAGCTTTCTTT	CASTSGPSNTEAFF
TRBV7-7	TRBJ2-1	NA	NA	TGTGCCAGCAGCTTAGTGGCGGGAAGAACCTACAATGAGCAGTTCTTC	CASSLVAGRTYNEQFF
TRBV5-1	TRBJ2-7	NA	NA	TGCGCCAGCAGCTTGGTAGCGGACAGCTCCTACGAGCAGTACTTC	CASSLVADSSYEQYF
TRBV9	TRBJ2-5	TRBD2	NA	TGTGCCAGCAGTCTCGGGGGGGGCCAAGAGACCCAGTACTTC	CASSLGGGQETQYF
TRBV29-1	TRBJ1-5	NA	NA	TGCAGCGTTGGGGGGGACACTCGGGGGAGCCCCCAGCATTTT	CSVGGDTRGSPQHF
TRBV7-9	TRBJ2-7	NA	NA	TGTGCCAGCAGCCCATGGGGCGGCAGTGGGTGGGAGCAGTACTTC	CASSPWGGSGWEQYF
TRBV7-2	TRBJ2-3	TRBD2	NA	TGTGCCAGCAGCTTTACGGGGGGGGCCAAAGATACGCAGTATTTT	CASSFTGGAKDTQYF
TRBV7-8	TRBJ1-5	NA	NA	TGTGCCAGCAGCCGACGGTCCGATCAGCCCCAGCATTTT	CASSRRSDQPQHF
TRBV19	TRBJ2-2	NA	NA	TGTGCCAGTAGTGATCGGGGCACCGGGGAGCTGTTTTTT	CASSDRGTGELFF
TRBV13	TRBJ2-1	NA	few	TGTGCCAGCAGCGTCGGCTGGGAGAATGAGCAGTTCTTC	CASSVGWENEQFF
TRBV5-1	TRBJ2-7	TRBD2	NA	TGCGCCAGCAGCTTGAGCGGGAGGGCCAGCGAGCAGTACTTC	CASSLSGRASEQYF
TRBV9	TRBJ2-7	TRBD2	NA	TGTGCCAGCAGCGTAGGTCCTAGCGGGAGCCTCTACGAGCAGTACTTC	CASSVGPSGSLYEQYF
TRBV5-5	TRBJ1-2	NA	NA	TGTGCCAGCCGCAGTCACGGGCAGGGTCTTGGCTATGGCTACACCTTC	CASRSHGQGLGYGYTF
TRBV6-4	TRBJ2-3	NA	NA	TGTGCCAGCAGCGCCCGGACAACAGATACGCAGTATTTT	CASSARTTDTQYF
TRBV9	TRBJ2-5	NA	NA	TGTGCCAGCAGCGTAGTTGGGGGAGAGACCCAGTACTTC	CASSVVGGETQYF
TRBV6-4	TRBJ2-1	TRBD2	NA	TGTGCCAGCAAAAGAATAGCGGGGGTGGCCTACAATGAGCAGTTCTTC	CASKRIAGVAYNEQFF
TRBV6-5	TRBJ1-2	NA	NA	TGTGCCAGCAGTTACTCGACCGGGCACGGGGGCTACACCTTC	CASSYSTGHGGYTF
TRBV30	TRBJ1-6	NA	NA	TGTGCCTGGCTACCGGGGCGGAATTCACCCCTCCACTTT	CAWLPGRNSPLHF
TRBV6-6	TRBJ1-1	NA	NA	TGTGCCAGCAGTTTCGGCACTGAAGCTTTCTTT	CASSFGTEAFF
TRBV29-1	TRBJ1-1	NA	few	TGCAGCGTTGGGCAGGGAAACACTGAAGCTTTCTTT	CSVGQGNTEAFF
TRBV7-7	TRBJ2-1	TRBD2	few	TGTGCTAGCAGCTCTGGACTAGTTAATGAGCAGTTCTTC	CASSSGLVNEQFF
TRBV29-1	TRBJ2-1	TRBD2	once	TGCAGCGTGGGGAGTAGCGGGAGCTCCTACAATGAGCAGTTCTTC	CSVGSSGSSYNEQFF
TRBV11-1	TRBJ1-1	NA	NA	TGTGCCAGCAGCCCGACACAGAACACTGAAGCTTTCTTT	CASSPTQNTEAFF
TRBV28	TRBJ1-5	NA	NA	TGTGCCAGCAGTTTTGCCCTCGGGCGGCCCCAGCATTTT	CASSFALGRPQHF